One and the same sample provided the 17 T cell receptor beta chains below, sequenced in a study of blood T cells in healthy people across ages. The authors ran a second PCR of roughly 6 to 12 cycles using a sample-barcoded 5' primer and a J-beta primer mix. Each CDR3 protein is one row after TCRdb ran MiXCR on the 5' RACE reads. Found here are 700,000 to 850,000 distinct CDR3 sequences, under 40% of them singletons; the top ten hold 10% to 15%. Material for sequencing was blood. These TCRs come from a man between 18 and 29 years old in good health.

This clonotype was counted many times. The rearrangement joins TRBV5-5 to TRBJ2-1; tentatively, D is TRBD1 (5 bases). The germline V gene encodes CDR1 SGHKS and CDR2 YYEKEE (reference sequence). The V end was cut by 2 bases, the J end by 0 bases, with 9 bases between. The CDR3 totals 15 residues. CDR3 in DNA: TGTGCCAGCAGCTTCAGGGCAGTCTCCTACAATGAGCAGTTCTTC. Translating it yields CASSFRAVSYNEQFF. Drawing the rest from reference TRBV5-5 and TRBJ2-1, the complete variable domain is DAGVTQSPTHLIKTRGQQVTLRCSPISGHKSVSWYQQVLGQGPQFIFQYYEKEERGRGNFPDRFSARQFPNYSSELNVNALLLGDSALYLCASSFRAVSYNEQFFGPGTRLTVL.

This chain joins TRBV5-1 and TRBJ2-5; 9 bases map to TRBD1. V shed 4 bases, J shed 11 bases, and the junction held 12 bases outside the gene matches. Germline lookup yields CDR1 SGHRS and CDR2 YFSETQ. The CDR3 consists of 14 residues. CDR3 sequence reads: CASSRGTGLNEQYF. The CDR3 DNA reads TGCGCCAGCAGCCGGGGGACAGGGCTCAATGAGCAGTACTTC.

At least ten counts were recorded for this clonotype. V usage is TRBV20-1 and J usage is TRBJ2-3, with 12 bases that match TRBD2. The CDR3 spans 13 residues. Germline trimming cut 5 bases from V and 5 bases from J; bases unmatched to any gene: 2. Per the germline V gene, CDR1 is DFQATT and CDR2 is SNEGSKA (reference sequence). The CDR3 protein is CSAPGLAGDTQYF. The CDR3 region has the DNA TGCAGTGCTCCGGGACTAGCGGGAGATACGCAGTATTTT.

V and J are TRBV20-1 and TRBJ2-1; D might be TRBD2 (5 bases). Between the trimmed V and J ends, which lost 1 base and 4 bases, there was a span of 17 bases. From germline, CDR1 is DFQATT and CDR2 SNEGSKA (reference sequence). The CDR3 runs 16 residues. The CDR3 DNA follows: TGCAGTGCTAGAGGACCACTGGGTGGAGGTTACAATGAGCAGTTCTTC. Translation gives CSARGPLGGGYNEQFF.

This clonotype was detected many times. CDR3 in amino acids: CASTLLTDTQYF. In DNA form, the CDR3 reads TGTGCCAGCACCCTTCTCACAGATACGCAGTATTTT. The rearrangement links TRBV6-1 to TRBJ2-3; D remains ambiguous. This CDR3 comprises 12 residues. The V end was cut by 7 bases, the J end by 2 bases, with 7 bases between. Germline V gene sequence: CDR1 MNHNS, CDR2 SASEGT.

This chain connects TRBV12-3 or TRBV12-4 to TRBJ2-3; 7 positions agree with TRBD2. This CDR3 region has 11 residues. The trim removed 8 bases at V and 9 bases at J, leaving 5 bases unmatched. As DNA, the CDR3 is TGTGCCAGCGGGGGGGAGGGCACGCAGTATTTT. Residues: CASGGEGTQYF.

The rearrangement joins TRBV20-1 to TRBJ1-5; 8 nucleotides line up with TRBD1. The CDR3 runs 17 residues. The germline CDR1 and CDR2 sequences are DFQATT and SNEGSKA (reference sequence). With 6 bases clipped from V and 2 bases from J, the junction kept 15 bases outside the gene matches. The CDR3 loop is CSASTDRADGGNQPQHF. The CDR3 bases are TGCAGTGCAAGCACGGACAGGGCCGATGGGGGCAATCAGCCCCAGCATTTT.

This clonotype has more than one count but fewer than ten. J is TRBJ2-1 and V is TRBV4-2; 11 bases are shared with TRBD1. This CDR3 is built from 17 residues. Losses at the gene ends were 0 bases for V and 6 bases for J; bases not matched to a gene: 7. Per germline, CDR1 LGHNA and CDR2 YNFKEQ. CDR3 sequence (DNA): TGTGCCAGCAGCCAAGATGGGGGGACAGGGGGATTCAATGAGCAGTTCTTC. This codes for CASSQDGGTGGFNEQFF.

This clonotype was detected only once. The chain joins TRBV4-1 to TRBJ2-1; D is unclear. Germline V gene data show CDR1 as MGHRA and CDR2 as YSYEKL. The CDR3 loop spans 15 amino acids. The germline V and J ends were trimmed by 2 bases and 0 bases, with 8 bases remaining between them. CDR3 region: CASSQTAISYNEQFF. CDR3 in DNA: TGCGCCAGCAGCCAAACGGCGATCTCCTACAATGAGCAGTTCTTC.

CDR3 in amino acids: CATSRDQIEQYF. As DNA, the CDR3 is TGTGCCACCAGCAGAGATCAGATCGAACAGTACTTC. The rearrangement joins TRBV15 to TRBJ2-4; D unresolved. Trimming cost V 0 bases and J 13 bases, with 10 bases left between them. Germline lookup yields CDR1 LNHNV and CDR2 YYDKDF (reference sequence). This CDR3 contains 12 residues. Variable domain in full (rest from reference TRBV15 and TRBJ2-4): DAMVIQNPRYQVTQFGKPVTLSCSQTLNHNVMYWYQQKSSQAPKLLFHYYDKDFNNEADTPDNFQSRRPNTSFCFLDIRSPGLGDTAMYLCATSRDQIEQYFGAGTRLSVL.

CDR3 bases: TGTGCCAGCAGCGTAGCGTGGTCCGAGGGGGGCTACACCTTC. It yields the protein CASSVAWSEGGYTF. V gene TRBV9 combines with J gene TRBJ1-2; possible D gene TRBD1, 5 bases. V was clipped by 0 bases and J by 8 bases, with 14 bases between them. The germline V gene has CDR1 SGDLS and CDR2 YYNGEE. There are 14 residues in the CDR3.

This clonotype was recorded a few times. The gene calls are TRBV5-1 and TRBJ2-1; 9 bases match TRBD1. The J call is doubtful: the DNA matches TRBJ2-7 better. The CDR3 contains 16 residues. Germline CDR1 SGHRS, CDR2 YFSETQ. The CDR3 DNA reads TGCGCCAGCAGCGGCCGCGGGACAGGGCGATACAATGAGCAGTACTTC. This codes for CASSGRGTGRYNEQYF.

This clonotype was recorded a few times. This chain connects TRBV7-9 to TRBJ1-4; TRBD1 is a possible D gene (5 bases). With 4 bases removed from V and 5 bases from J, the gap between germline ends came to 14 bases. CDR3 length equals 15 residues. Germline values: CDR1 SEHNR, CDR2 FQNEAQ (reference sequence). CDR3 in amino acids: CASSSFRAENEKLFF. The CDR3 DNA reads TGTGCCAGCAGCTCCTTCAGGGCGGAGAATGAAAAACTGTTTTTT. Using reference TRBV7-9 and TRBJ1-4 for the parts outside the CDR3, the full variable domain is DTGVSQNPRHKITKRGQNVTFRCDPISEHNRLYWYRQTLGQGPEFLTYFQNEAQLEKSRLLSDRFSAERPKGSFSTLEIQRTEQGDSAMYLCASSSFRAENEKLFFGSGTQLSVL.

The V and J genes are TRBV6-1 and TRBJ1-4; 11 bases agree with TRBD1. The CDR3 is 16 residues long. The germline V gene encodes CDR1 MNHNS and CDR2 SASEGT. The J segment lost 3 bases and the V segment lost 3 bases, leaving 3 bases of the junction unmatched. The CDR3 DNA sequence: TGTGCCAGCAGTGAGGGACAGGGGGTTTCTAATGAAAAACTGTTTTTT. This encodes CASSEGQGVSNEKLFF.

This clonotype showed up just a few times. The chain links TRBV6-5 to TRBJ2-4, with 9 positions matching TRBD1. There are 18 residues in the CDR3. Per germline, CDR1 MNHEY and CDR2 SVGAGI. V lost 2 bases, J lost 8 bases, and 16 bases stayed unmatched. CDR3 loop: CASSYRTSRQGDRYIQYF. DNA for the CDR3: TGTGCCAGCAGTTACCGAACCTCCCGACAGGGGGATAGATACATTCAGTACTTC.

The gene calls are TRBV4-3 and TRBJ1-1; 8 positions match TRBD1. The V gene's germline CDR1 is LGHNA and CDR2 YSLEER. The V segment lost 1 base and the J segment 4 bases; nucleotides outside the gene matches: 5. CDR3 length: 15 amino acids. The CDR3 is CASSQGTGRRTEAFF. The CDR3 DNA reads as TGCGCCAGCAGCCAAGGGACAGGGAGGCGCACTGAAGCTTTCTTT.

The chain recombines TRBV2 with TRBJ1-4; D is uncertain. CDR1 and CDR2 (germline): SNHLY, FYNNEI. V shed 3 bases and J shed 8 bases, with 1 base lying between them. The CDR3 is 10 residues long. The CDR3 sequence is CASSEEKLFF. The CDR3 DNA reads TGTGCCAGCAGTGAGGAAAAACTGTTTTTT.